One and the same sample provided the 29 T cell receptor beta chains below, sequenced in a study of cytomegalovirus exposure and HLA in healthy donors. Generated by immunoSEQ multiplex PCR, the TCRdb table keeps only in-frame clones and is missing some. This sample has 150,000 to 200,000 clones, with around 85% found just once. The material sequenced was PBMCs. These receptors originate from a man aged 18 to 30 in good health and CMV-seropositive.

This chain joins TRBV4-1 and TRBJ2-7; 14 bases are shared with TRBD2. The CDR3 extends over 18 amino acids. Germline lookup yields CDR1 MGHRA and CDR2 YSYEKL. Trimming cost V 2 bases and J 2 bases; bases outside gene matches: 8. This chain's CDR3 is CASSQLGLAGGLAYEQYF. CDR3 in DNA: TGCGCCAGCAGCCAACTCGGACTAGCGGGGGGCTTGGCCTACGAGCAGTACTTC.

The rearrangement uses TRBV9 and TRBJ2-7; the D gene is possibly TRBD2 (5 bases). V dropped 0 bases and J dropped 2 bases, with 9 bases sitting between them. The CDR3 runs to 14 residues. Germline values: CDR1 SGDLS, CDR2 YYNGEE. The CDR3 DNA follows: TGTGCCAGCAGCGTAGACGGGGATGCCTACGAGCAGTACTTC. Translation gives CASSVDGDAYEQYF.

This clone was seen a single time. This chain connects TRBV28 to TRBJ1-3; TRBD1 matches 8 bases. The germline V gene encodes CDR1 MDHEN and CDR2 SYDVKM. This CDR3 region has 15 residues. Trimming at V came to 4 bases and at J to 2 bases, leaving 4 bases not matched to a gene. The CDR3 region is CASSSGQGTGNTIYF. DNA of the CDR3: TGTGCCAGCAGTTCCGGACAGGGTACTGGAAACACCATATATTTT.

The chain couples TRBV28 to TRBJ1-5, with 9 nucleotides matching TRBD1. V shed 5 bases and J 6 bases; nucleotides not matched to a gene: 8. From germline, CDR1 is MDHEN and CDR2 SYDVKM. This CDR3 contains 15 residues. CDR3 amino acids: CASSPGTGLGQPQHF. The CDR3 DNA reads as TGTGCCAGCAGTCCCGGGACAGGGCTAGGTCAGCCCCAGCATTTT.

The rearrangement links TRBV5-1 to TRBJ2-3; 8 nucleotides align to TRBD2. V dropped 0 bases and J dropped 4; count of bases not matched to a gene: 10. The CDR3 consists of 17 residues. CDR1 and CDR2 (germline): SGHRS, YFSETQ. CDR3 bases: TGCGCCAGCAGCTTGGAGCGGGGTTTCGGGGGGGCAGATACGCAGTATTTT. It encodes CASSLERGFGGADTQYF.

This clone appeared a few times. The V and J genes are TRBV9 and TRBJ2-7; no clear D gene. The CDR3 length is 13 residues. Germline CDR1 reads SGDLS; CDR2 reads YYNGEE. Trimming removed 1 base at V and 3 bases at J, with 8 bases between. CDR3 sequence: CASSVPRSYEQYF. The CDR3, as DNA: TGTGCCAGCAGCGTACCCCGGAGCTACGAGCAGTACTTC.

This clone was recorded a few times. The chain carries TRBV2 and TRBJ2-7, with D maybe TRBD1 (6 bases). The CDR3 is 13 amino acids. Germline V gives CDR1 SNHLY, CDR2 FYNNEI. With 6 bases removed from V and 0 bases from J, the gap between germline ends came to 9 bases. CDR3 in DNA: TGTGCCAGCAGACGGGACAACTCCTACGAGCAGTACTTC. Its translation: CASRRDNSYEQYF.

The chain has TRBV28 and TRBJ2-3; D remains ambiguous. This CDR3 has 13 amino acids. Germline V lookup: CDR1 MDHEN, CDR2 SYDVKM. V lost 4 bases and J 4 bases, leaving 9 bases between the germline ends. DNA of the CDR3: TGTGCCAGCAGTTCGGGTGAGGCAGATACGCAGTATTTT. This codes for CASSSGEADTQYF.

This sequence joins TRBV6-1 and TRBJ1-5; tentative D call: TRBD1 (5 bases). Germline CDR1 MNHNS, CDR2 SASEGT. The CDR3 is 16 residues long. Trimming shortened V by 4 bases and J by 5 bases, and 18 bases separated the two germline ends. The CDR3 is CASSAYPDSSDQPQHF. The CDR3 region has the DNA TGTGCCAGCAGTGCGTACCCTGACAGTTCCGATCAGCCCCAGCATTTT.

V gene TRBV6-6 combines with J gene TRBJ1-4; 10 bases are a match to TRBD1. V shed 7 bases and J 8 bases; nucleotides not matched to a gene: 10. From germline, CDR1 is MNHNY and CDR2 SVGAGI (reference sequence). The CDR3 runs 15 residues. The CDR3 coding sequence is TGTGCCAGCATTGATACCGGGACAGGGGTCGAAAAACTGTTTTTT. Protein: CASIDTGTGVEKLFF.

J is TRBJ2-6 and V is TRBV2; the match to TRBD1 covers 9 bases. Germline-derived CDR1 and CDR2 are SNHLY and FYNNEI. V lost 8 bases to trimming and J lost 1 base; unmatched junction nucleotides: 9. The CDR3 totals 17 residues. CDR3 DNA sequence: TGTGCCAGCTCCAATACAGGGGGCGCTTCTGGGGCCAACGTCCTGACTTTC. The encoded protein is CASSNTGGASGANVLTF.

This clone has only a few counts. The sample contains more than one DNA sequence encoding this CDR3. V usage is TRBV28 and J usage is TRBJ1-1; D is undetermined. Germline CDR1 MDHEN, CDR2 SYDVKM. Trimming took off 5 bases at V and 1 base at J, with 8 bases between the two ends. This CDR3 comprises 13 residues. The DNA for the CDR3 is TGTGCCAGCAGTCCCCCAGGGAACACTGAAGCTTTCTTT. Its translation is CASSPPGNTEAFF.

The chain employs TRBV20-1 and TRBJ2-5, with D unresolved. Trimming took 7 bases from V and 1 from J, leaving 7 bases between them. The germline V gene encodes CDR1 DFQATT and CDR2 SNEGSKA (reference sequence). The CDR3 runs 11 residues. The CDR3 sequence is CSVQPQETQYF. In nucleotides, the CDR3 is TGCAGTGTACAGCCCCAAGAGACCCAGTACTTC.

This clone was recorded a few times. CDR3 sequence reads: CASSLYGTAGYTF. Written as DNA, the CDR3 is TGTGCCAGCAGTTTATACGGGACAGCGGGCTACACCTTC. This chain uses TRBV27 with TRBJ1-2, with 7 bases that match TRBD1. CDR3 length: 13 residues. V trimming: 1 base; J trimming: 8 bases; junction bases outside the gene matches: 4. Germline V lookup: CDR1 MNHEY, CDR2 SMNVEV (reference sequence).

V is TRBV28 and J is TRBJ2-7; a weak D match, TRBD2 (5 bases). Looked up from germline, CDR1 is MDHEN and CDR2 is SYDVKM. V gave up 2 bases and J gave up 3 bases, with 11 bases separating them. This CDR3 contains 14 residues. CDR3 coding DNA: TGTGCCAGCAGTTTACTGGCGGGCAACTACGAGCAGTACTTC. Its translation: CASSLLAGNYEQYF.

This chain connects TRBV9 to TRBJ2-7; tentatively, D is TRBD2 (5 bases). The CDR3 contains 18 residues. The V end lost 0 bases, the J end lost 4 bases, and 23 bases lay between the germline ends. Germline V gene lookup returns CDR1 SGDLS and CDR2 YYNGEE. The CDR3 coding sequence is TGTGCCAGCAGCGTAGGTCGAACGGGCACTACAACGGGGTACGAGCAGTACTTC. It translates to CASSVGRTGTTTGYEQYF.

The CDR3 here is CASSSLTGNEQYF. The CDR3 DNA reads TGTGCCAGCAGCTCCTTGACAGGGAACGAGCAGTACTTC. The chain employs TRBV11-3 and TRBJ2-7; 7 nucleotides agree with TRBD1. V was clipped by 4 bases and J by 5 bases; unmatched bases: 5. Per germline, CDR1 SGHNT and CDR2 YENEEA. The length of the CDR3 is 13 residues. The variable domain in full, completed from reference TRBV11-3 and TRBJ2-7, reads EAGVVQSPRYKIIEKKQPVAFWCNPISGHNTLYWYLQNLGQGPELLIRYENEEAVDDSQLPKDRFSAERLKGVDSTLKIQPAELGDSAVYLCASSSLTGNEQYFGPGTRLTVT.

The chain uses TRBV25-1 and TRBJ1-4, with D maybe TRBD1 (6 bases). Trimming removed 8 bases at V and 8 bases at J, with 18 bases between. CDR1 and CDR2 (germline): MGHDK, SYGVNS. This CDR3 has 14 amino acids. The CDR3 spells CASGPQGRGEKLFF. The CDR3 DNA reads TGTGCCAGCGGCCCACAGGGTAGGGGGGAAAAACTGTTTTTT. The full variable domain, its missing parts supplied by reference TRBV25-1 and TRBJ1-4, is EADIYQTPRYLVIGTGKKITLECSQTMGHDKMYWYQQDPGMELHLIHYSYGVNSTEKGDLSSESTVSRIRTEHFPLTLESARPSHTSQYLCASGPQGRGEKLFFGSGTQLSVL.

The sample holds a few counts of this clone. The chain uses TRBV9 and TRBJ2-5, with TRBD1 as a possible D gene (6 bases). The CDR3 has 12 residues. Trimming left V 3 bases short and J 5 bases short, with 8 bases between. CDR1 and CDR2 (germline): SGDLS, YYNGEE. CDR3 nucleotide sequence: TGTGCCAGCAGCGGCCAGGGGGAGACCCAGTACTTC. Its translation is CASSGQGETQYF.

The chain's CDR3 is CSVERGSGGYTF. In nucleotides, the CDR3 is TGCAGCGTTGAACGGGGATCGGGGGGCTACACCTTC. This chain connects TRBV29-1 to TRBJ1-2, with D uncertain. Germline CDR1 is SQVTM and CDR2 is ANQGSEA. The V end lost 2 bases, the J end lost 8 bases, and 12 bases lay between the germline ends. The CDR3 spans 12 residues.

This clone was seen a few times. The CDR3 spells CASSLSLGDQPQHF. The CDR3 DNA follows: TGTGCCAGCAGCTTGAGTTTGGGCGATCAGCCCCAGCATTTT. The chain uses TRBV7-9 and TRBJ1-5; D is unclear. CDR1 is SEHNR, CDR2 FQNEAQ, per germline (reference sequence). Trimming took off 3 bases at V and 5 bases at J, with 11 bases between the two ends. This CDR3 is built from 14 residues.

The chain links TRBV5-6 to TRBJ2-3; TRBD2 matches 8 bases. The germline CDR1 and CDR2 sequences are SGHDT and YYEEEE. The CDR3 totals 17 residues. The trim removed 4 bases at V and 4 bases at J, leaving 14 bases unmatched. CDR3: CASSPYWSTREADTQYF. CDR3 DNA: TGTGCCAGCAGCCCCTATTGGAGTACGCGGGAGGCAGATACGCAGTATTTT.

The chain combines TRBV7-8 with TRBJ2-7; 8 nucleotides line up with TRBD1. With V trimmed by 1 base and J by 4 bases, 9 bases remained unmatched. The CDR3 runs 16 residues. Germline CDR1 and CDR2: SGHVS and FQNEAQ. The DNA for the CDR3 is TGTGCCAGCAGCTTAGTCGAAGGACAGGGTGTTTACGAGCAGTACTTC. Protein product: CASSLVEGQGVYEQYF.

V is TRBV30 and J is TRBJ2-1; a possible D gene is TRBD2 (5 bases). Trimming left V 4 bases short and J 4 bases short, with 14 bases between. The CDR3 consists of 14 residues. Germline V gives CDR1 GTSNPN, CDR2 SVGIG (reference sequence). In nucleotides, the CDR3 is TGTGCCTGGACTGGTAGCGCTTCGTACAATGAGCAGTTCTTC. Amino acids: CAWTGSASYNEQFF.

V is TRBV5-1 and J is TRBJ2-1; 9 bases line up with TRBD1. CDR1 is SGHRS, CDR2 YFSETQ, per germline. V shed 2 bases and J 3 bases; nucleotides not matched to a gene: 3. The CDR3 covers 15 residues. CDR3 coding DNA: TGCGCCAGCAGCTTCCGGACAGGGGTCTACAATGAGCAGTTCTTC. Residues: CASSFRTGVYNEQFF. Combining the CDR3 with reference TRBV5-1 and TRBJ2-1 gives the whole variable domain KAGVTQTPRYLIKTRGQQVTLSCSPISGHRSVSWYQQTPGQGLQFLFEYFSETQRNKGNFPGRFSGRQFSNSRSEMNVSTLELGDSALYLCASSFRTGVYNEQFFGPGTRLTVL.

The chain uses TRBV19 and TRBJ2-7, with 7 bases fitting TRBD2. Germline loops: CDR1 LNHDA, CDR2 SQIVND (reference sequence). CDR3 length: 13 residues. The V and J ends lost 7 bases and 6 bases, in that order; junction bases with no gene match: 9. CDR3 nucleotide sequence: TGTGCCAGTACCCGCCGGCGGGGGAGCGAGCAGTACTTC. This codes for CASTRRRGSEQYF.

V usage is TRBV7-2 and J usage is TRBJ1-4; D might be TRBD1 (5 bases). The V end was cut by 3 bases, the J end by 4 bases, with 9 bases between. Germline V gene data show CDR1 as SGHTA and CDR2 as FQGNSA. This CDR3 is 14 amino acids long. The CDR3 loop reads CASSFDSNNEKLFF. The CDR3 nucleotides are TGTGCCAGCAGCTTCGACAGCAATAATGAAAAACTGTTTTTT.

The chain uses TRBV29-1 and TRBJ2-2, with 11 bases identical to TRBD1. Germline values: CDR1 SQVTM, CDR2 ANQGSEA. This CDR3 region has 13 residues. Germline trimming cut 7 bases from V and 7 bases from J; bases unmatched to any gene: 5. Written as DNA, the CDR3 is TGCAGCGCGGGGACAGGGGGACTCGGGGAGCTGTTTTTT. Amino acids: CSAGTGGLGELFF.

This chain uses TRBV28 with TRBJ2-7; 7 positions match TRBD1. The trim removed 4 bases at V and 7 bases at J, leaving 4 bases unmatched. Germline V gene lookup returns CDR1 MDHEN and CDR2 SYDVKM. The CDR3 contains 12 residues. CDR3 in DNA: TGTGCCAGCAGTTCCATGACAGGGGAGCAGTACTTC. This translates into CASSSMTGEQYF.